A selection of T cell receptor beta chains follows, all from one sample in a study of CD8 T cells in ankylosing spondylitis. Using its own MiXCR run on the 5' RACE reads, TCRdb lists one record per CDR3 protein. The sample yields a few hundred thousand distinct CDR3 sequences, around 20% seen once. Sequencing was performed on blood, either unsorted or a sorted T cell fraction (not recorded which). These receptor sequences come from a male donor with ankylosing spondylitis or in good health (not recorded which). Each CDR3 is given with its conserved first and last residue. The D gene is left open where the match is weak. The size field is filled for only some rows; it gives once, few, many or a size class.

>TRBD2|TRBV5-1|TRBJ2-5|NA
TGCGCCAGCAGACCCAGGGACTACGAGTTGGAAGAGACCCAGTACTTC
CASRPRDYELEETQYF
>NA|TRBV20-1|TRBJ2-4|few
TGCAGTGCTAGACAGGGAAATTGGGCCAAAAACATTCAGTACTTC
CSARQGNWAKNIQYF
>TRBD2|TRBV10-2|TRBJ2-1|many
TGCGCCAGCAGTGGACTAGCGTTTTACAATGAGCAGTTCTTC
CASSGLAFYNEQFF
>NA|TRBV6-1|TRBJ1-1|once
TGTGCCAGCAGTGAAGCCTGGGATGTCATGAACACTGAAGCTTTCTTT
CASSEAWDVMNTEAFF
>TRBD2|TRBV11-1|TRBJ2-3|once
TGTGCCAGCAGCCCGCCCTTGACTAGCAGTTTAATCACAGATACGCAGTATTTT
CASSPPLTSSLITDTQYF
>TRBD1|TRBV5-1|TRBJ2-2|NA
TGCGCCAGCAGCTCCCGGACAGGGGGAGATACCGGGGAGCTGTTTTTT
CASSSRTGGDTGELFF
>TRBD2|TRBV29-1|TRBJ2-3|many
TGCAGCGTTGTGGGACTAGCGGGATCCACAGATACGCAGTATTTT
CSVVGLAGSTDTQYF
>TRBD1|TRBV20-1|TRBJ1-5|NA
TGCAGTGCTAGCGACAGGGATCGAGGGCAGCCCCAGCATTTT
CSASDRDRGQPQHF
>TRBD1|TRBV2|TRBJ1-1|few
TGTGCCAGCAGAAAGGGGGCTGATACTGAAGCTTTCTTT
CASRKGADTEAFF
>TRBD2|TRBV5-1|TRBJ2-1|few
TGCGCCAGCAGCTCGCTATCGGGACTAGCGGGCTTCAATGAGCAGTTCTTC
CASSSLSGLAGFNEQFF
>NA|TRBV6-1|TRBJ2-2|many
TGTGCCAGCAGTCGAGGCAGGACAGTTACCGGGGAGCTGTTTTTT
CASSRGRTVTGELFF
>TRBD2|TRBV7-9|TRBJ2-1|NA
TGTGCCAGCAGCCCCTACCGGGGACTAACCTCCGGCAATGAGCAGTTCTTC
CASSPYRGLTSGNEQFF
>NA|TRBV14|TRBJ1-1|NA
TGTGCCAGCAGCCTCGCCGGGACCTTGGACACTGAAGCTTTCTTT
CASSLAGTLDTEAFF
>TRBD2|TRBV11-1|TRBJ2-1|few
TGTGCCAGCAGCTTACCCGTCGGACTAGCGGGAGCAAGTTATGAGCAGTTCTTC
CASSLPVGLAGASYEQFF
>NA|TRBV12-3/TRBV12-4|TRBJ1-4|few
TGTGCCAGCAGGAGGTGGGGTGAGGGGCGGACTAATGAAAAACTGTTTTTT
CASRRWGEGRTNEKLFF
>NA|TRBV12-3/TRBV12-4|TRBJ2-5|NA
TGTGCCAGCAGTTTGGGGGGATTAGTAGAGACCCAGTACTTC
CASSLGGLVETQYF
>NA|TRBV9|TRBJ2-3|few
TGTGCCAGCAGCTCACAGGTTAACACAGATACGCAGTATTTT
CASSSQVNTDTQYF
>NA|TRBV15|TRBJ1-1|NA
TGTGCCACCAGCCCACCGGCCTGGGACACTGAAGCTTTCTTT
CATSPPAWDTEAFF
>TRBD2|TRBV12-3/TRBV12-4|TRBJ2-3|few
TGTGCCAGCAGTTTAGGCCGACTAGCGCTCAGCACAGATACGCAGTATTTT
CASSLGRLALSTDTQYF
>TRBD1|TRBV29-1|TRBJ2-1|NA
TGCAGCCTGGACAGGGGTAGAGATGAGCAGTTCTTC
CSLDRGRDEQFF
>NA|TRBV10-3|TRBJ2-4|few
TGTGCCATCAGTGAGGACTTAGCCAAAAACATTCAGTACTTC
CAISEDLAKNIQYF
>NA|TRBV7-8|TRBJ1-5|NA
TGTGCCAGCAGCTTAGATCTGGGCAGTAATCAGCCCCAGCATTTT
CASSLDLGSNQPQHF
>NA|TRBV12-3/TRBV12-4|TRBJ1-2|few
TGTGCCAGCAGCCCGTCAGTAGCTAACTATGGCTACACCTTC
CASSPSVANYGYTF
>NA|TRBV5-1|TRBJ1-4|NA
TGCGCCAGCAGCTTTTGGGGGGACACAGGGAATGAAAAACTGTTTTTT
CASSFWGDTGNEKLFF
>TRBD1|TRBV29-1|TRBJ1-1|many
TGCAGCGTGTACAGGGGAACTGAAGCTTTCTTT
CSVYRGTEAFF
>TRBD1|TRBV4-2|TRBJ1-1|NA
TGTGCCAGCAGCCAAGGGGGAGTGAGGGGGCGTAACACTGAAGCTTTCTTT
CASSQGGVRGRNTEAFF
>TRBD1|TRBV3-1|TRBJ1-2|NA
TGTGCCAGCAGCCCCACGGAGGGGGCAGTTTATGGCTACACCTTC
CASSPTEGAVYGYTF
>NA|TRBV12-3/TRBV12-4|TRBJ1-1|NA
TGTGCCAGCACCTGGGGGAGGTCCACTGAAGCTTTCTTT
CASTWGRSTEAFF
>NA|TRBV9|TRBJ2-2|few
TGTGCCAGCAGCCGGGCCCTGGCCACCGGGGAGCTGTTTTTT
CASSRALATGELFF
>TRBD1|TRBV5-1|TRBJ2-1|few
TGCGCCAGCAGCGGGAGACAGGGGTTAAGCTCCTACAATGAGCAGTTCTTC
CASSGRQGLSSYNEQFF
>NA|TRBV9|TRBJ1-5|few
TGTGCCAGCAGCGTAGACGGGGGGGATCAGCCCCAGCATTTT
CASSVDGGDQPQHF
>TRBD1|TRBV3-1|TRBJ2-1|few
TGTGCCAGCAGCCAAACAACAGGGGGTGTGTTCTTC
CASSQTTGGVFF
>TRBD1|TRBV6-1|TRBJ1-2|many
TGTGCCAGCAGTGCCACAGGGGTAAGAGGCTACACCTTC
CASSATGVRGYTF
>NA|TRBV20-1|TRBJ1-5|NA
TGCAGTGCTATAGAGGGGGGTGGGGGCAATCAGCCCCAGCATTTT
CSAIEGGGGNQPQHF
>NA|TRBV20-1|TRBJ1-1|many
TGCAGTGCTAGAGATCTCGGGAGCCCTACTGAAGCTTTCTTT
CSARDLGSPTEAFF
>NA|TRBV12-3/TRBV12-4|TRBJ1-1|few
TGTGCCAGCAGTTTGTCTGGGGCCGTTGGTACTGAAGCTTTCTTT
CASSLSGAVGTEAFF
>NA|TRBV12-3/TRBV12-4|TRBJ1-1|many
TGTGCCAGCAGCGGGAGGTGGGGGAACACTGAAGCTTTCTTT
CASSGRWGNTEAFF
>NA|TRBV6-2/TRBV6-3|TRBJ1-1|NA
TGTGCCGGCAGTTATTATGCGGCCGTGAACACTGAAGCTTTCTTT
CAGSYYAAVNTEAFF
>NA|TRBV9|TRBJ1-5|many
TGTGCCAGCAGCCCTCACGGGGGCAATCAGCCCCAGCATTTT
CASSPHGGNQPQHF
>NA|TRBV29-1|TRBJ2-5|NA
TGCAGCGTTGAGGGACGGTCCGGTAAGACCCAGTACTTC
CSVEGRSGKTQYF
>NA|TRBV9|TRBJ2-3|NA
TGTGCCAGCAGCGTAGGTTCTAGCCTTAACACAGATACGCAGTATTTT
CASSVGSSLNTDTQYF
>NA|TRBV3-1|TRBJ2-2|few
TGTGCCAGCAGACCAGGGGCCGGGGAGCTGTTTTTT
CASRPGAGELFF
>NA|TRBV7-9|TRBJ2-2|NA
TGTGCCAGCAGCTTAGGCCGAGACAGCGAAACCGGGGAGCTGTTTTTT
CASSLGRDSETGELFF
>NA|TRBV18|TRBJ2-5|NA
TGTGCCAGCTCACGTTATAGGTCAGAGACCCAGTACTTC
CASSRYRSETQYF
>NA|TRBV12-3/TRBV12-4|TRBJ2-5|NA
TGTGCCAGCAGTCTCACTACAACCCAGTACTTC
CASSLTTTQYF
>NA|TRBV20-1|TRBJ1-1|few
TGCAGTGCTAGAGGGGGGACCTTGAACACTGAAGCTTTCTTT
CSARGGTLNTEAFF
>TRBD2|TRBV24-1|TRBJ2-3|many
TGTGCCACCAGGACTAGCGGGGAGGATACGCAGTATTTT
CATRTSGEDTQYF